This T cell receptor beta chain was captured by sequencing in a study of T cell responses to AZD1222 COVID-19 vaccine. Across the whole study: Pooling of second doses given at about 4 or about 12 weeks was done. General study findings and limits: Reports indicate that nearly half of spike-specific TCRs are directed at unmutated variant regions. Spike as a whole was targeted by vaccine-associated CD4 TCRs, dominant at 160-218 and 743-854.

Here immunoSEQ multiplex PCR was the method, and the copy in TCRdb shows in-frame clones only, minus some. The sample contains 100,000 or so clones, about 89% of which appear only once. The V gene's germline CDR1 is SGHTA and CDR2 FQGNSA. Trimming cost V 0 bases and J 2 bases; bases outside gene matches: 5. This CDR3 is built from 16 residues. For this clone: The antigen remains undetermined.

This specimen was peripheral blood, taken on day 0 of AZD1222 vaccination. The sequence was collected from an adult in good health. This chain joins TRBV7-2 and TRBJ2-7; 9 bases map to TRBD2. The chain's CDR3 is CASSLAQRGAPYEQYF. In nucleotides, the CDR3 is TGTGCCAGCAGCTTAGCGCAGCGGGGGGCACCCTACGAGCAGTACTTC.